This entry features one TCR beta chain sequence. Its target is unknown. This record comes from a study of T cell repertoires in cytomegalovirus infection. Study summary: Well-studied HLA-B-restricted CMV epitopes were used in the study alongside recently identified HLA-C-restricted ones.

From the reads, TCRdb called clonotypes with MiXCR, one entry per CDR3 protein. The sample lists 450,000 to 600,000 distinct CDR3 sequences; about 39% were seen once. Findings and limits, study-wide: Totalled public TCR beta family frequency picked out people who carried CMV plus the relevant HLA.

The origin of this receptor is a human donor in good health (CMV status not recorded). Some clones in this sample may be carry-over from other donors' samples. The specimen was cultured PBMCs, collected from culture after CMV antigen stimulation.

The CDR3, as DNA: TGTGCCAGCAGTTTCACACAGGCTAACTATGGCTACACCTTC. The encoded protein is CASSFTQANYGYTF. V usage is TRBV12-3 or TRBV12-4 and J usage is TRBJ1-2; D might be TRBD1 (5 bases). V lost 3 bases and J lost 0, with 8 bases in between. The CDR3 runs to 14 residues.